This entry lists 2 T cell receptor beta chains sequenced from one sample in a study of T cells expressing NK-cell markers. From the 5' RACE reads, TCRdb lists one entry per CDR3 protein and no DNA. This sample's table reports some 280,000 distinct CDR3 sequences. The sample was blood T cells: a sorted CD56 or NKG2C T cell subset, CD4+ or CD8+ T cells, or bulk PBMC T cells (not recorded which). These receptors all come from a man aged 18 to 29 in good health.

The CDR3 loop reads CSAITFDEQFF. The chain employs TRBV20-1 and TRBJ2-1. Germline V gene sequence: CDR1 DFQATT, CDR2 SNEGSKA (reference sequence). The CDR3 length is 11 residues.

The chain uses TRBV6-1 and TRBJ2-3. The CDR3 loop spans 14 amino acids. Germline V CDR1 and CDR2: MNHNS, SASEGT. The CDR3 reads CAAKRLSSTDTQYF.